Below, 32 T cell receptor beta chains from the same sample are listed, as sequenced in a study of siplizumab effects on memory and regulatory T cells (dated by TCRdb to between 2018 and 2021). Preparation of the library involved the immunoSEQ multiplex PCR assay. Not all clones reach the TCRdb copy of this immuneACCESS table, which keeps in-frame sequences only. Checked studies attribute under half of the gap to unresolved V genes and leave the rest unexplained. For this sample there are under 70,000 clones; around 79% appear just once. The ten largest clones take up roughly 0.4% of the sample. Sequenced input: memory CD4+ T cells sorted from blood. This specimen's cell subset or site label, per the study, means: unstimulated CD4+ memory T cells. The receptors shown here come from a human donor in good health.

This clone was seen only a few times. The chain couples TRBV7-9 to TRBJ2-7; D is tentatively TRBD1 or TRBD2 (5 bases each). Trimming took off 6 bases at V and 0 bases at J, with 15 bases between the two ends. From germline, CDR1 is SEHNR and CDR2 FQNEAQ (reference sequence). This CDR3 has 15 residues. The CDR3 DNA is TGTGCCAGCAGTCCCGGGACGCTGAGCTCCTACGAGCAGTACTTC. It specifies CASSPGTLSSYEQYF.

This clone has only a few counts. The sample holds other DNA sequences that translate to the same CDR3. The genes are TRBV2 and TRBJ2-3; 12 bases match TRBD2. Trimming at V came to 6 bases and at J to 1 base, leaving 2 bases not matched to a gene. This CDR3 spans 15 amino acids. Per the germline V gene, CDR1 is SNHLY and CDR2 is FYNNEI. Here the CDR3 reads CASRRLAGGTDTQYF. For the CDR3, the DNA is TGTGCCAGCAGGAGACTAGCGGGGGGCACAGATACGCAGTATTTT.

Only a few counts were recorded for this clone. This sequence joins TRBV14 and TRBJ2-1; 8 bases line up with TRBD2. CDR1 and CDR2 (germline): SGHDN, FVKESK. V lost 0 bases, J lost 3 bases, and 7 bases stayed unmatched. This CDR3 has 17 amino acids. The CDR3 loop reads CASSQERRGAIYNEQFF. CDR3 nucleotide sequence: TGTGCCAGCAGCCAAGAACGGCGGGGGGCCATCTACAATGAGCAGTTCTTC.

The chain recombines TRBV5-5 with TRBJ2-2; D unresolved. V lost 4 bases, J lost 4 bases, and 14 bases lay in between. The CDR3 is 15 residues long. CDR1 and CDR2 (germline): SGHKS, YYEKEE (reference sequence). The CDR3 sequence: CASSLDGLSTGELFF. CDR3 DNA: TGTGCCAGCAGCCTCGACGGGCTATCCACCGGGGAGCTGTTTTTT.

The V and J genes are TRBV29-1 and TRBJ1-3; D ambiguous. This CDR3 contains 13 residues. CDR1 and CDR2 (germline): SQVTM, ANQGSEA. Trimming took 6 bases from V and 7 from J, leaving 16 bases between them. Here the CDR3 reads CSVFREEGNTIYF. For the CDR3, the DNA is TGCAGCGTCTTCCGGGAAGAGGGCAACACCATATATTTT.

This clone was counted a few times. The chain links TRBV20-1 to TRBJ1-3; D is unresolved. V was clipped by 4 bases and J by 4 bases, with 5 bases between them. The CDR3 totals 11 residues. Germline values: CDR1 DFQATT, CDR2 SNEGSKA (reference sequence). CDR3 sequence reads: CSAKYGNTIYF. CDR3 DNA sequence: TGCAGTGCTAAGTACGGAAACACCATATATTTT.

This clone was seen a handful of times. The chain has TRBV5-1 and TRBJ1-2; TRBD1 might be the D (6 bases). This CDR3 is built from 15 residues. V lost 4 bases, J lost 7 bases, and 20 bases lay in between. Germline V CDR1 and CDR2: SGHRS, YFSETQ. The CDR3 DNA is TGCGCCAGCAGCGCGATCGCAGGGGCGACAGCTGGCTACACCTTC. It is translated as CASSAIAGATAGYTF.

The chain links TRBV4-1 to TRBJ1-2; the D is unclear. V was pared by 0 bases and J by 3 bases, with 11 bases between. The CDR3 spans 15 residues. Germline CDR1 MGHRA, CDR2 YSYEKL. In nucleotides, the CDR3 is TGCGCCAGCAGCCAAGATTCCGGGCTTTACTATGGCTACACCTTC. Translating gives CASSQDSGLYYGYTF.

This clone was seen only a few times. The rearrangement links TRBV15 to TRBJ2-1; D not resolved. The CDR3 is 13 residues long. CDR1 LNHNV and CDR2 YYDKDF come from the germline V gene (reference sequence). Trimming stripped 4 bases from V and 7 bases from J, with 11 bases between. The CDR3 loop reads CATSNQDGNEQFF. The CDR3 DNA reads TGTGCCACCAGCAACCAAGATGGAAATGAGCAGTTCTTC.

The DNA of the CDR3 is TGTGCCAGCAGCGTCCTCCTAGCATCGAGTGAGCAGTTCTTC. This sequence encodes CASSVLLASSEQFF. The genes are TRBV14 and TRBJ2-1, with a tentative D call TRBD2 (5 bases). This CDR3 spans 14 amino acids. Germline CDR1 and CDR2: SGHDN and FVKESK. Trimming pared 5 bases from V and 9 bases from J, leaving 17 bases between.

The rearrangement joins TRBV6-5 to TRBJ1-2, with 7 bases lining up with TRBD1. This CDR3 is 15 amino acids long. J was trimmed by 6 bases and V by 5 bases; bases with no gene match: 12. Germline V gene lookup returns CDR1 MNHEY and CDR2 SVGAGI. The DNA of the CDR3 is TGTGCCAGCAGTAAAGACAGGGAGAGAAGGGATGGCTACACCTTC. It specifies CASSKDRERRDGYTF.

The rearrangement joins TRBV5-4 to TRBJ2-5; the D gene is possibly TRBD2 (5 bases). The J call may be mistaken, given a closer DNA end match to TRBJ2-7. The CDR3 loop spans 16 amino acids. The germline CDR1 and CDR2 sequences are SGHNT and YYREEE (reference sequence). CDR3 loop: CASSIGLIPGTYEQYF. The CDR3 DNA reads TGTGCCAGCAGCATAGGACTCATCCCGGGAACCTACGAGCAGTACTTC.

In this sample, this clone turned up a few times. The J gene is TRBJ2-1, the V gene TRBV6-6; the D is unclear. The CDR3 contains 12 residues. Germline V gene data show CDR1 as MNHNY and CDR2 as SVGAGI (reference sequence). V lost 5 bases to trimming and J lost 0 bases, with 2 bases between them. The CDR3 reads CASSPSYNEQFF. The DNA for the CDR3 is TGTGCCAGCAGTCCCTCCTACAATGAGCAGTTCTTC.

The genes are TRBV12-5 and TRBJ2-2; D gene unclear. This CDR3 is built from 16 residues. The V gene lost 2 bases and the J gene lost 1 base, with 11 bases spanning the gap. Germline-derived CDR1 and CDR2 are LGHNT and FRNRAP. CDR3 protein: CASGLTPSGNTGELFF. The DNA of the CDR3 is TGTGCTAGTGGTTTGACGCCATCAGGGAACACCGGGGAGCTGTTTTTT.

This clone was recorded once. This chain links TRBV7-2 with TRBJ2-5; a possible D gene is TRBD1 (5 bases). Looked up from germline, CDR1 is SGHTA and CDR2 is FQGNSA. The CDR3 extends over 12 amino acids. V lost 1 base to trimming and J lost 13 bases, with 13 bases between them. Here the CDR3 reads CASSLVGAPPYF. CDR3 DNA: TGTGCCAGCAGCTTAGTTGGGGCCCCGCCGTACTTC.

The chain combines TRBV15 with TRBJ2-3; D ambiguous. Trimming took off 3 bases at V and 6 bases at J, with 4 bases between the two ends. Germline lookup yields CDR1 LNHNV and CDR2 YYDKDF (reference sequence). The CDR3 spans 11 residues. CDR3 region: CATSRGDTQYF. CDR3 coding DNA: TGTGCCACCAGCAGGGGCGATACGCAGTATTTT.

V is TRBV13 and J is TRBJ1-2, with D perhaps TRBD1 (5 bases). Germline lookup yields CDR1 PRHDT and CDR2 FYEKMQ (reference sequence). The CDR3 has 16 residues. V lost 2 bases, J lost 5 bases, and 18 bases lay in between. DNA of the CDR3: TGTGCCAGCAGCTTATACGGGTCGGGGGAAAGGTATGGCTACACCTTC. It is translated as CASSLYGSGERYGYTF.

The chain is built from TRBV19 and TRBJ2-7; 10 positions agree with TRBD1. V was clipped by 4 bases and J by 3 bases; unmatched bases: 0. Per the germline V gene, CDR1 is LNHDA and CDR2 is SQIVND (reference sequence). The CDR3 covers 13 residues. CDR3 sequence: CASSRDRGYEQYF. The CDR3 DNA reads TGTGCCAGTAGTAGGGACAGGGGCTACGAGCAGTACTTC.

This clone was observed once. In DNA, the CDR3 is TGTGCCAGCAGCTTAGGGACCGGGACCCAGGGAGCCGGGGCCAACGTCCTGACTTTC. This encodes CASSLGTGTQGAGANVLTF. J is TRBJ2-6 and V is TRBV7-9; D tentatively reads TRBD1 or TRBD2 (5 bases each). From germline, CDR1 is SEHNR and CDR2 FQNEAQ (reference sequence). The CDR3 runs to 19 residues. V was clipped by 1 base and J by 4 bases, with 20 bases between them.

The V call is TRBV6-5, the J call TRBJ2-1, with 8 positions matching TRBD2. The trim removed 4 bases at V and 0 bases at J, leaving 5 bases unmatched. The CDR3 runs to 16 residues. CDR1 MNHEY and CDR2 SVGAGI come from the germline V gene. The CDR3, as DNA: TGTGCCAGCAGTTCCCGCGGGGGGAGCTCCTACAATGAGCAGTTCTTC. Encoded protein: CASSSRGGSSYNEQFF.

This chain links TRBV6-1 with TRBJ2-3, with 11 bases matching TRBD1. CDR3 size: 14 residues. Germline V gives CDR1 MNHNS, CDR2 SASEGT. Trimming removed 8 bases from V and 4 bases from J; junction bases left unmatched: 5. The CDR3: CASQGQGEADTQYF. The CDR3 DNA reads as TGTGCCAGCCAGGGACAGGGGGAAGCAGATACGCAGTATTTT.

V is TRBV5-6 and J is TRBJ2-5; D remains ambiguous. V lost 0 bases to trimming and J lost 3 bases, with 9 bases between them. The germline V gene has CDR1 SGHDT and CDR2 YYEEEE. The CDR3 spans 14 residues. The CDR3 sequence is CASSLGTVKETQYF. CDR3 in DNA: TGTGCCAGCAGCTTGGGAACAGTGAAAGAGACCCAGTACTTC.

This rearrangement joins TRBV12-5 to TRBJ2-1; TRBD2 might be the D (5 bases). This CDR3 is built from 16 residues. Per the germline V gene, CDR1 is LGHNT and CDR2 is FRNRAP. Trimming removed 7 bases from V and 4 bases from J, with 20 bases in between. CDR3 protein: CASAPLGEQVYNEQFF. The CDR3 coding sequence is TGTGCTAGTGCCCCCTTGGGAGAACAAGTTTACAATGAGCAGTTCTTC.

The chain uses TRBV18 and TRBJ2-3, with D possibly matching TRBD2 (5 bases). CDR1 and CDR2 (germline): KGHSH, LQKENI. The CDR3 contains 15 residues. V lost 0 bases and J lost 2, with 9 bases in between. CDR3 sequence: CASSPPGSFTDTQYF. The CDR3 DNA sequence: TGTGCCAGCTCACCACCGGGGAGCTTCACAGATACGCAGTATTTT.

This clone came up once. The chain uses TRBV19 and TRBJ1-5; perhaps TRBD1 as D (5 bases). V was clipped by 1 base and J by 0 bases, with 10 bases between them. Germline CDR1 is LNHDA and CDR2 is SQIVND (reference sequence). The CDR3 covers 16 residues. CDR3 sequence: CASSIGYRYSNQPQHF. In DNA, the CDR3 is TGTGCCAGTAGTATAGGTTACAGGTATAGCAATCAGCCCCAGCATTTT.

In this sample, this clone turned up once. The chain carries TRBV6-1 and TRBJ1-6, with 7 bases that match TRBD1. V trimming: 6 bases; J trimming: 5 bases; junction bases outside the gene matches: 7. The germline CDR1 and CDR2 sequences are MNHNS and SASEGT. The length of the CDR3 is 15 residues. The CDR3 region is CASRPQGPHNSPLHF. CDR3 DNA: TGTGCCAGCAGACCACAGGGGCCCCATAATTCACCCCTCCACTTT.

With respect to this clone: Other DNA variants within this sample encode the same CDR3. The CDR3 sequence is CASSYSGTGGGGYTF. In nucleotides, the CDR3 is TGTGCCAGCAGTTACTCCGGGACAGGGGGAGGTGGCTACACCTTC. This sequence joins TRBV6-5 and TRBJ1-2, with 11 bases matching TRBD1. V lost 0 bases and J lost 7; bases outside the gene matches: 4. CDR3 length: 15 amino acids. Looked up from germline, CDR1 is MNHEY and CDR2 is SVGAGI.

V gene TRBV12-5 combines with J gene TRBJ1-4, with D perhaps TRBD1 (5 bases). The CDR3 is made up of 16 amino acids. Germline V gene data show CDR1 as LGHNT and CDR2 as FRNRAP. Trimming stripped 5 bases from V and 1 base from J, with 14 bases between. The CDR3 sequence is CASGAEGSGTNEKLFF. In DNA form, the CDR3 reads TGTGCTAGTGGTGCGGAGGGGTCAGGAACTAATGAAAAACTGTTTTTT.

V usage is TRBV28 and J usage is TRBJ1-1; possible D gene TRBD1, 6 bases. V dropped 2 bases and J dropped 8 bases, with 15 bases sitting between them. The CDR3 length is 14 residues. Germline V gene data show CDR1 as MDHEN and CDR2 as SYDVKM. The CDR3 sequence: CASSLGDTLPEAFF. DNA of the CDR3: TGTGCCAGCAGTTTAGGGGACACCCTTCCGGAAGCTTTCTTT. The full variable domain, completed using reference TRBV28 and TRBJ1-1, is DVKVTQSSRYLVKRTGEKVFLECVQDMDHENMFWYRQDPGLGLRLIYFSYDVKMKEKGDIPEGYSVSREKKERFSLILESASTNQTSMYLCASSLGDTLPEAFFGQGTRLTVV.

The chain employs TRBV27 and TRBJ1-4; 8 bases map to TRBD1. The CDR3 is 15 amino acids. With V trimmed by 7 bases and J by 5 bases, 9 bases remained unmatched. Germline V CDR1 and CDR2: MNHEY, SMNVEV (reference sequence). CDR3 nucleotide sequence: TGTGCCAGCACGAAGTCCGGGACAGGCAATGAAAAACTGTTTTTT. Its protein product is CASTKSGTGNEKLFF.

V is TRBV6-6 and J is TRBJ2-5, with D perhaps TRBD1 (6 bases). The V gene lost 5 bases and the J gene lost 2 bases, with 9 bases spanning the gap. The CDR3 consists of 13 residues. Germline values: CDR1 MNHNY, CDR2 SVGAGI (reference sequence). CDR3 residues: CASSTDSQETQYF. In nucleotides, the CDR3 is TGTGCCAGCAGTACGGACAGTCAAGAGACCCAGTACTTC.

The CDR3 loop is CATSKNTFVGQFF. As DNA, the CDR3 is TGTGCCACCAGCAAAAATACGTTCGTAGGGCAGTTCTTC. This chain uses TRBV15 with TRBJ2-1; no clear D gene. With 4 bases removed from V and 12 bases from J, the gap between germline ends came to 16 bases. The germline V gene encodes CDR1 LNHNV and CDR2 YYDKDF (reference sequence). This CDR3 has 13 amino acids.